Listed here are 17 T cell receptor beta chains from one sample, sequenced in a study of T cell repertoires in ileal Crohn's disease. TCRdb's copy holds only in-frame clones and misses some; the assay was immunoSEQ multiplex PCR. The sample yields 15,000 or so clones, less than 85% seen once. Time point meaning: inflamed ileum from the surgical specimen. The source material was ileal tissue. These receptor sequences come from an adult with Crohn's disease.

Comments on this clone: Other DNA variants within this sample encode the same CDR3. The CDR3 loop is CAWSVLGRNYGYTF. The CDR3 coding sequence is TGTGCCTGGAGTGTCCTGGGGAGGAACTATGGCTACACCTTC. The V and J genes are TRBV30 and TRBJ1-2, with unresolved D. V was shortened by 0 bases and J by 2 bases, with 10 bases between the two germline ends. There are 14 residues in the CDR3. Germline V lookup: CDR1 GTSNPN, CDR2 SVGIG (reference sequence).

The rearrangement uses TRBV29-1 and TRBJ2-7; TRBD1 or TRBD2 may be the D gene (5 bases each). The CDR3 spans 13 residues. CDR1 is SQVTM and CDR2 is ANQGSEA in the germline V gene. V lost 6 bases to trimming and J lost 5 bases, with 17 bases between them. CDR3 amino acids: CSVGRSGPHEQYF. The CDR3 nucleotides read TGCAGCGTCGGCCGGTCGGGACCGCACGAGCAGTACTTC.

CDR3 DNA: TGTGCCAGCAAGGGGACAACTGTGCCTCAGTACTTC. It specifies CASKGTTVPQYF. The V gene is TRBV6-1, the J gene TRBJ2-4, with D possibly being TRBD1 (6 bases). The CDR3 contains 12 residues. Germline loops: CDR1 MNHNS, CDR2 SASEGT. Trimming shortened V by 7 bases and J by 12 bases, and 16 bases separated the two germline ends.

The chain joins TRBV4-1 to TRBJ1-4; D may be TRBD1 (6 bases). Germline-derived CDR1 and CDR2 are MGHRA and YSYEKL. The CDR3 is 13 residues long. The ends were cut back, 4 bases at V and 6 bases at J, with 9 bases in the middle. CDR3 region: CASSLPGDEKLFF. CDR3 DNA sequence: TGCGCCAGCAGCCTGCCAGGGGATGAAAAACTGTTTTTT.

The rearrangement links TRBV30 to TRBJ1-2, with TRBD1 matching 9 bases. Germline-derived CDR1 and CDR2 are GTSNPN and SVGIG (reference sequence). The CDR3 consists of 17 residues. Losses at the gene ends were 0 bases for V and 4 bases for J; bases not matched to a gene: 12. CDR3 coding DNA: TGTGCCTGGAGTGTACCGACAGGGGGGGGGCCTACCTATGGCTACACCTTC. This translates into CAWSVPTGGGPTYGYTF.

This clone was picked up a small number of times. The rearrangement links TRBV2 to TRBJ1-2; D uncertain. The CDR3 contains 15 residues. V was clipped by 3 bases and J by 0 bases, with 11 bases between them. The germline gives CDR1 SNHLY, CDR2 FYNNEI. The CDR3 region is CASSDGRAANYGYTF. In DNA form, the CDR3 reads TGTGCCAGCAGTGATGGGAGGGCCGCTAACTATGGCTACACCTTC. Drawing the rest from reference TRBV2 and TRBJ1-2, the complete variable domain is EPEVTQTPSHQVTQMGQEVILRCVPISNHLYFYWYRQILGQKVEFLVSFYNNEISEKSEIFDDQFSVERPDGSNFTLKIRSTKLEDSAMYFCASSDGRAANYGYTFGSGTRLTVV.

This clone is classed as medium-sized. V usage is TRBV7-6 and J usage is TRBJ1-4, with D possibly matching TRBD1 (6 bases). Germline assignment: CDR1 SGHVS and CDR2 FNYEAQ. CDR3 length equals 15 residues. The V end lost 5 bases, the J end lost 4 bases, and 14 bases lay between the germline ends. The CDR3 region has the DNA TGTGCCAGCAGCCCGTCGGACAGACTTAATGAAAAACTGTTTTTT. It encodes CASSPSDRLNEKLFF. Full variable domain (remainder filled in from reference TRBV7-6 and TRBJ1-4): GAGVSQSPRYKVTKRGQDVALRCDPISGHVSLYWYRQALGQGPEFLTYFNYEAQQDKSGLPNDRFSAERPEGSISTLTIQRTEQRDSAMYRCASSPSDRLNEKLFFGSGTQLSVL.

The chain recombines TRBV18 with TRBJ2-3, with D unclear. Looked up from germline, CDR1 is KGHSH and CDR2 is LQKENI. This CDR3 comprises 16 residues. The V and J ends lost 3 bases and 4 bases respectively, with 17 bases between them. The CDR3 DNA sequence: TGTGCCAGCTCACCTAACCCCCCTGCTCAGGCAGATACGCAGTATTTT. This codes for CASSPNPPAQADTQYF.

This chain uses TRBV27 with TRBJ2-2, with D possibly called TRBD1 or TRBD2 (5 bases each). CDR3 length: 15 amino acids. V was trimmed by 5 bases and J by 5 bases, leaving 15 bases between them. Germline assignment: CDR1 MNHEY and CDR2 SMNVEV (reference sequence). In nucleotides, the CDR3 is TGTGCCAGCAGTCGCGCGCATGGGGGAACCGGGGAGCTGTTTTTT. Encoded protein: CASSRAHGGTGELFF.

This clone appeared a few times. The V gene is TRBV6-1, the J gene TRBJ1-6; 8 bases line up with TRBD1. This CDR3 is 15 amino acids long. Losses at the gene ends were 0 bases for V and 8 bases for J; bases not matched to a gene: 3. Germline assignment: CDR1 MNHNS and CDR2 SASEGT. CDR3 protein: CASSEARTGYSPLHF. DNA for the CDR3: TGTGCCAGCAGTGAAGCACGGACAGGGTATTCACCCCTCCACTTT.

The chain is built from TRBV29-1 and TRBJ1-2; D gene uncertain. Germline V gives CDR1 SQVTM, CDR2 ANQGSEA. CDR3 size: 13 residues. V was cut by 4 bases and J by 6 bases, with 15 bases left in between. The CDR3 nucleotides read TGCAGCGTTGGAGGTGTGGCAGGCGATGGCTACACCTTC. As protein: CSVGGVAGDGYTF. Full variable domain (remainder filled in from reference TRBV29-1 and TRBJ1-2): SAVISQKPSRDICQRGTSLTIQCQVDSQVTMMFWYRQQPGQSLTLIATANQGSEATYESGFVIDKFPISRPNLTFSTLTVSNMSPEDSSIYLCSVGGVAGDGYTFGSGTRLTVV.

This clone turned up a few times. The chain links TRBV21-1 to TRBJ2-3; the table assigns TRBD2, which was not confirmed against the DNA. TRBV21-1 is marked as a pseudogene. This CDR3 has 19 residues. The CDR3 protein is CASSFVDSGGQSSTDTQYF. CDR3 in DNA: TGTGCCAGCAGCTTTGTCGATAGCGGAGGTCAATCTAGCACAGATACGCAGTATTTT.

The rearrangement joins TRBV6-5 to TRBJ1-1; D is unresolved. The CDR3 contains 14 residues. Germline V gene sequence: CDR1 MNHEY, CDR2 SVGAGI. The ends were cut back, 6 bases at V and 5 bases at J, with 16 bases in the middle. For the CDR3, the DNA is TGTGCCAGCAGCTGGAATCCCTTGAGTACTGAAGCTTTCTTT. This encodes CASSWNPLSTEAFF.

This clone was recorded once. The J gene is TRBJ2-3, the V gene TRBV6-1; D is possibly TRBD1 or TRBD2 (5 bases each). The V and J ends lost 5 bases and 0 bases respectively, with 12 bases between them. Germline V lookup: CDR1 MNHNS, CDR2 SASEGT. The CDR3 is 15 amino acids. CDR3 coding DNA: TGTGCCAGCAGTATGAGGGGTAGTAGCACAGATACGCAGTATTTT. Amino acid sequence: CASSMRGSSTDTQYF.

Sample share makes this clone medium-sized. The chain has TRBV4-1 and TRBJ2-7; 10 bases map to TRBD1. V shed 4 bases and J 4 bases; nucleotides not matched to a gene: 10. Germline V gene sequence: CDR1 MGHRA, CDR2 YSYEKL. There are 16 residues in the CDR3. The DNA for the CDR3 is TGCGCCAGCAGCCCATCCGGGACAGGGGAGGGGTACGAGCAGTACTTC. The encoded protein is CASSPSGTGEGYEQYF.

This chain connects TRBV6-5 to TRBJ1-3, with D hard to call. This CDR3 contains 13 residues. Germline loops: CDR1 MNHEY, CDR2 SVGAGI. Trimming stripped 10 bases from V and 5 bases from J, with 15 bases between. The CDR3 DNA reads as TGTGCCACCGAGTCTTTTTCGAGAAACACCATATATTTT. This sequence encodes CATESFSRNTIYF.

The table lists this clone with a few counts. This chain links TRBV6-4 with TRBJ1-6, with D maybe TRBD1 (6 bases). Trimming pared 4 bases from V and 7 bases from J, leaving 11 bases between. From germline, CDR1 is MRHNA and CDR2 SNTAGT. The CDR3 is made up of 14 amino acids. This CDR3 is CASSGGQGNSPLHF. The CDR3 coding sequence is TGTGCCAGCAGTGGAGGGCAGGGGAATTCACCCCTCCACTTT.